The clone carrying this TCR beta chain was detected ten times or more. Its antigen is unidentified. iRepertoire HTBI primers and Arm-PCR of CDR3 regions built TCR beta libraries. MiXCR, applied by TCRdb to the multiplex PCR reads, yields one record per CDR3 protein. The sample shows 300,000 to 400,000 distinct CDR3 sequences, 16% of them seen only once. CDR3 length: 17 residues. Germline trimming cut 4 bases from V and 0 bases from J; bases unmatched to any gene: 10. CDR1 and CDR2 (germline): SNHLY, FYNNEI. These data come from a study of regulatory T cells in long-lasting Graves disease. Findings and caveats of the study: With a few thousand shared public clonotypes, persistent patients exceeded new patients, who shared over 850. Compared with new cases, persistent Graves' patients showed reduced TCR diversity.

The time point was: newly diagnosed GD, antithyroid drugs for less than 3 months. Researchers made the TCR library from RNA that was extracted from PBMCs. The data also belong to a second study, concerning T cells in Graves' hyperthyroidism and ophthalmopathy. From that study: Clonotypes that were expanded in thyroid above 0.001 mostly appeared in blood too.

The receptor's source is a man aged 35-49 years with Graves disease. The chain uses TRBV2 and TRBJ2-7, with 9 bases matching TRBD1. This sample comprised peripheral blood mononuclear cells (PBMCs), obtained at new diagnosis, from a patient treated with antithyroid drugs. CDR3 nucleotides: TGTGCCAGCAGTGCGGACAGGGGTGGGAGGTACTCCTACGAGCAGTACTTC. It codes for CASSADRGGRYSYEQYF.